This T cell receptor (beta chain) was observed in a study of CD8+CD57+ T cells in acquired aplastic anemia. Study at large: Each DNA sample taken from sorted CD4+ and CD8+ cells came to 3 to 4 ug on average.

Sequencing was done on patients that had shown CD8+CD57+ cell expansion by flow cytometry. The diagnosis in all patients was severe acquired aplastic anemia. Patients had received no therapy at the time of blood sampling. Germline V gene sequence: CDR1 SEHNR, CDR2 FQNEAQ (reference sequence). The CDR3 contains 15 residues. V shed 2 bases, J shed 3 bases, and the junction held 3 bases outside the gene matches. Genomic DNA templated the TCR beta VDJ and CDR3 profiling. TCRdb fed the reads into MiXCR, producing one record per CDR3 protein. The data contain about 95,000 distinct CDR3 sequences, around 68% of them singletons.

The specimen sequenced was sorted CD4+, CD8+, or CD8+CD57+ T cells (not recorded which) from PBMCs. V and J are TRBV7-9 and TRBJ2-5, with 10 nucleotides matching TRBD1. The receptor's source is a human donor with aplastic anemia. DNA for the CDR3: TGTGCCAGCAGCTTACCCGGGACAGGGGAAGAGACCCAGTACTTC. It yields the protein CASSLPGTGEETQYF. Looking up the rest from reference TRBV7-9 and TRBJ2-5 gives the full variable domain: DTGVSQNPRHKITKRGQNVTFRCDPISEHNRLYWYRQTLGQGPEFLTYFQNEAQLEKSRLLSDRFSAERPKGSFSTLEIQRTEQGDSAMYLCASSLPGTGEETQYFGPGTRLLVL.